This T cell receptor (beta chain) comes out of a study of shared T cell receptors in the human thymus. Trimming shortened V by 2 bases and J by 8 bases, and 14 bases separated the two germline ends. The CDR3 extends over 14 amino acids. Germline V lookup: CDR1 SGDLS, CDR2 YYNGEE. Using immunoSEQ multiplex PCR, the repertoire was profiled, and TCRdb retains in-frame clones only, with some absent. The table has hundreds of thousands of clones, roughly 90% seen once; the top ten hold around 0.01%. These data are also associated with another study on human thymus T cells. As that report states: The thymus was resected at corrective cardiac surgery. Thymic and blood repertoires appeared to display a bias in their usage of V and J genes.

Material for sequencing was thymocytes. The origin of this receptor is a boy under two years old with a congenital heart defect. The chain links TRBV9 to TRBJ2-1, with D perhaps TRBD2 (5 bases). CDR3 region: CASSVPGAGDEQFF. The DNA for the CDR3 is TGTGCCAGCAGCGTCCCCGGAGCCGGGGATGAGCAGTTCTTC.